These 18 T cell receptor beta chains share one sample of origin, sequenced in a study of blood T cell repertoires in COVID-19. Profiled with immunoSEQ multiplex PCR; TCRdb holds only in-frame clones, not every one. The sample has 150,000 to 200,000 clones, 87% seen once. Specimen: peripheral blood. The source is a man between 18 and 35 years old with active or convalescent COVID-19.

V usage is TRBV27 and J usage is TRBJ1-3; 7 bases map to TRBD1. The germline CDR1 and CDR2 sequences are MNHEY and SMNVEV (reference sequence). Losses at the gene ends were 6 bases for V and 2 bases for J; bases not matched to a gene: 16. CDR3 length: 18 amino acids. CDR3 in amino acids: CASSTGASLESAGNTIYF. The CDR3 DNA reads TGTGCCAGCAGCACAGGGGCAAGCCTGGAGTCAGCTGGAAACACCATATATTTT.

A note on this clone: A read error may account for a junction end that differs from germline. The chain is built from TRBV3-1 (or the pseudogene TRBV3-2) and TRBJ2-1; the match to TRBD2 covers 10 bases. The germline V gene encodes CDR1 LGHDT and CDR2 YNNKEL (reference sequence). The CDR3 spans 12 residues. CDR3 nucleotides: TGTGCCAGCAGCCAAGGTCTAGCGGGAGCGGTCTTC. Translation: CASSQGLAGAVF.

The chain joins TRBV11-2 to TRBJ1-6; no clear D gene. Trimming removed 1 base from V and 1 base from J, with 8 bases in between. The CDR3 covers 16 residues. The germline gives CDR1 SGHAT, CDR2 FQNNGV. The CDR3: CASSLGPGSYNSPLHF. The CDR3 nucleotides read TGTGCCAGCAGCTTAGGGCCGGGGTCCTATAATTCACCCCTCCACTTT.

This CDR3 is CASSFTGRKADTQYF. The CDR3, as DNA: TGTGCCAGCAGCTTTACCGGGAGAAAGGCAGATACGCAGTATTTT. This sequence joins TRBV7-3 and TRBJ2-3; a possible D gene is TRBD2 (6 bases). V was shortened by 3 bases and J by 4 bases, with 14 bases between the two germline ends. CDR3 size: 15 residues. Germline loops: CDR1 SGHTA, CDR2 FQGTGA.

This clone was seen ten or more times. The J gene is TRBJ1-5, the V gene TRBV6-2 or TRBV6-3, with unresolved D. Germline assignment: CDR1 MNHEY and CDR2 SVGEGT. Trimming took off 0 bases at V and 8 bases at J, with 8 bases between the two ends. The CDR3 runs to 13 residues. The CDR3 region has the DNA TGTGCCAGCAGTTACTCCGAACTTGAGCCCCAGCATTTT. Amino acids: CASSYSELEPQHF.

The CDR3 DNA reads TGTGCCAGCAGTTACTCCGACTACTATGGCTACACCTTC. Translating it yields CASSYSDYYGYTF. The rearrangement uses TRBV6-2 or TRBV6-3 and TRBJ1-2; D ambiguous. CDR1 and CDR2 from the germline V gene are MNHEY and SVGEGT. V gave up 0 bases and J gave up 3 bases, with 5 bases separating them. CDR3 length equals 13 residues.

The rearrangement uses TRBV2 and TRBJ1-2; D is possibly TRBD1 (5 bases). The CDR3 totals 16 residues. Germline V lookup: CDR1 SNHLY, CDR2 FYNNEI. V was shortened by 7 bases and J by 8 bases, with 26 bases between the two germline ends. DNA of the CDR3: TGTGCCAGCACCTCCGGCGGGGCCCTCTATACTAAGGGCTACACCTTC. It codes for CASTSGGALYTKGYTF.

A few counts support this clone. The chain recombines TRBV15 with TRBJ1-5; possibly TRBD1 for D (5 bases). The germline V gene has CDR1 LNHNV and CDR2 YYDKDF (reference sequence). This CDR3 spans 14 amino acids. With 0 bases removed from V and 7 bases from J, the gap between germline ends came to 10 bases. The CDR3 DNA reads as TGTGCCACCAGCAGAGATCGGGGGGAGCAGCCCCAGCATTTT. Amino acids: CATSRDRGEQPQHF.

The CDR3: CASSTTTGASNGYTF. Here the CDR3 DNA reads TGCGCCAGCAGCACAACGACAGGAGCCTCTAATGGCTACACCTTC. V usage is TRBV5-1 and J usage is TRBJ1-2, with a possible D match to TRBD1 (6 bases). Per germline, CDR1 SGHRS and CDR2 YFSETQ. The CDR3 is 15 residues long. The V end was cut by 4 bases, the J end by 6 bases, with 19 bases between.

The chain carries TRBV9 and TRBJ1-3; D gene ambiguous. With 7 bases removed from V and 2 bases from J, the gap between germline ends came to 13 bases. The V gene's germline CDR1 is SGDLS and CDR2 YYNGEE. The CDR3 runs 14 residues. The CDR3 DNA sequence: TGTGCCAGCGGAGCAAGTGGAACTGGAAACACCATATATTTT. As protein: CASGASGTGNTIYF.

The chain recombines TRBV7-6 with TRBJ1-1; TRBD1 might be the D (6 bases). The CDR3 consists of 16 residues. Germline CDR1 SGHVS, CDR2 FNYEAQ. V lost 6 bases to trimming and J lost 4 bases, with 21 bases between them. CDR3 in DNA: TGTGCCAGCAGGGGGCAGGGGCCCGATGGGGTCACTGAAGCTTTCTTT. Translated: CASRGQGPDGVTEAFF.

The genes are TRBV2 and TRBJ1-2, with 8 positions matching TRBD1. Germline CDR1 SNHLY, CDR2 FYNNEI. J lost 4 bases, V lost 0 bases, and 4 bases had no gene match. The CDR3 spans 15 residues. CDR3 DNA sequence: TGTGCCAGCAGTGAAGCATGGACAGGGTTCTATGGCTACACCTTC. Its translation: CASSEAWTGFYGYTF.

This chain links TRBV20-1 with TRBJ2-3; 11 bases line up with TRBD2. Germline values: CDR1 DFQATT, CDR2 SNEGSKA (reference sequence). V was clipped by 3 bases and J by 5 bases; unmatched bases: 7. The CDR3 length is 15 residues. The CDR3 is CSASVSGGAGDTQYF. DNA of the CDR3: TGCAGTGCTAGTGTTAGCGGGGGGGCCGGAGATACGCAGTATTTT.

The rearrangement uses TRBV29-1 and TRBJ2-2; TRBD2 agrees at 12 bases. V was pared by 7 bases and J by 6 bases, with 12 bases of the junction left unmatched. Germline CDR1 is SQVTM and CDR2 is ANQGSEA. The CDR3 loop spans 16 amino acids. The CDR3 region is CSALPASGRGAGELFF. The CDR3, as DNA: TGCAGCGCCCTCCCCGCTAGCGGGAGGGGAGCCGGGGAGCTGTTTTTT.

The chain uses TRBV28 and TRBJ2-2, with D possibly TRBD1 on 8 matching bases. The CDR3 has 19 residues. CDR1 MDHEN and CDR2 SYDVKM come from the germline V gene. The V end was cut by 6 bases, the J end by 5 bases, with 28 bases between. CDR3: CASSTPPGQAGRGTGELFF. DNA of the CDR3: TGTGCCAGCAGCACCCCCCCGGGACAGGCGGGGAGGGGTACCGGGGAGCTGTTTTTT.

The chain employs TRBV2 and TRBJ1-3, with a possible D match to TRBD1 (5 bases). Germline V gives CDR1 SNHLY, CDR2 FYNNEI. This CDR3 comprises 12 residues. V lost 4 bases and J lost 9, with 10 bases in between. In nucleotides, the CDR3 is TGTGCCAGCAGTGTGGAGGGACGCACCATATATTTT. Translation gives CASSVEGRTIYF.

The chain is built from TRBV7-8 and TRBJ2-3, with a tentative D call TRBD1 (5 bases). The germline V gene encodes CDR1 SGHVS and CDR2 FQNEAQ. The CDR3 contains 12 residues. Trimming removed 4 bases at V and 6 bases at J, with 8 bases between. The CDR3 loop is CASSSRVDTQYF. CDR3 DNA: TGTGCCAGCAGCTCCAGGGTGGATACGCAGTATTTT.

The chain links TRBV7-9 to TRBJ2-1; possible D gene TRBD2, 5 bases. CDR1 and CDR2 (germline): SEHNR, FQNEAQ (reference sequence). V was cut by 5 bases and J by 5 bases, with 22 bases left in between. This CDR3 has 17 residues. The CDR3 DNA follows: TGTGCCAGCAGCCCACACCCCGCGGGCCTTGCCAACAATGAGCAGTTCTTC. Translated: CASSPHPAGLANNEQFF.